Below, one TCR beta chain is given with its context. Its antigen is as yet unknown. The data were obtained in a study of monozygotic twins with inflammatory bowel disease. The study, taken as a whole, reports: With others, IBD patients shared fewer clonotypes than healthy twins did, especially with disease activity. Healthy co-twins, by inverse Simpson, had higher TCRbeta diversity than their siblings with IBD.

The authors isolated total RNA from whole blood without sorting T cells. This CDR3 is 14 amino acids long. Researchers used template switching to add UMIs featuring a 6-nucleotide sample barcode. TCRdb re-called the 5' RACE reads; every CDR3 protein appears as one record, without DNA. The table lists some 330,000 distinct CDR3 sequences. V and J are TRBV12-3 or TRBV12-4 and TRBJ2-3; TCRdb reports TRBD2, a call that lacks DNA to check it against. The receptor was isolated from a human donor with ulcerative colitis or Crohn's disease, or a healthy co-twin of an affected twin (not recorded which). The specimen was blood. CDR3 sequence: CASIFGAGADTQYF.